The present T cell receptor (beta chain) was sequenced within a study of shared clonotypes between healthy human individuals. The study, taken as a whole, reports: The study generally estimated greater richness for naive than memory subsets.

Data came from immunoSEQ multiplex PCR; TCRdb stores just in-frame clones and leaves some out. This sample has 1,400,000 or so clones, with about 98.5% found just once. The ends were cut back, 3 bases at V and 4 bases at J, with 6 bases in the middle. Germline V CDR1 and CDR2: ENHRY, SYGVKD. The CDR3 consists of 12 residues. A remark on this clone: Its antigen is unknown. The same CDR3 can be traced to other DNA sequences in this sample.

The sample taken for sequencing was naive CD4+ T cells sorted from blood. Subset indicated: CD45RA+ positively selected. The receptor comes from a man in his thirties or forties in good health. The chain couples TRBV10-3 to TRBJ1-1; D unresolved. CDR3: CAISEGSTEAFF. CDR3 sequence (DNA): TGTGCCATCAGTGAAGGGAGCACTGAAGCTTTCTTT.